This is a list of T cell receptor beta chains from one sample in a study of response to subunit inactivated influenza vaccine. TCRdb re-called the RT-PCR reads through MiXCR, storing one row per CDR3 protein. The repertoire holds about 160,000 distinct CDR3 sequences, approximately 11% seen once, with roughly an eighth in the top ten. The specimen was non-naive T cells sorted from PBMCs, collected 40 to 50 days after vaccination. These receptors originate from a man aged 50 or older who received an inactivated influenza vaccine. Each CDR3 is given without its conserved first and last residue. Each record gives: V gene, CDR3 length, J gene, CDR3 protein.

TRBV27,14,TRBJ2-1,ASSLRLADLGNEQF
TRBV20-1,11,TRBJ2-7,SAAMTGSYEQY
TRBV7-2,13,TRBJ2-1,ASSYFRGSYNEQF
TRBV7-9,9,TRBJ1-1,ASGQDLEAF
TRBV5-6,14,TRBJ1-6,ASSFIGRDDNSPLH
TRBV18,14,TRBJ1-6,ASSPGLRGAGSPLH
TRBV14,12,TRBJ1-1,ASSVQGRYTEAF
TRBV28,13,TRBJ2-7,ASSPPPTGSYEQY
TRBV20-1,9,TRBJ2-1,SARGLNEQF
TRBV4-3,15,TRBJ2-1,ASSYLMILGSYNEQF
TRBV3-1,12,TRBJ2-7,ASSQTNVFDEQY
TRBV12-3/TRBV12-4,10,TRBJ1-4,ASARGLIELF
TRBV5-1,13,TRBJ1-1,ASSLDPAINTEAF
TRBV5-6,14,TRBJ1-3,ASSLDRALSRNTIY
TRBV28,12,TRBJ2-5,ASNRGGGQETQY
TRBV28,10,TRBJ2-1,ASSWSLYEQF
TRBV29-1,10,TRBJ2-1,SALGPNNEQF
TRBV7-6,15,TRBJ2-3,ASSLVESGTTTDTQY
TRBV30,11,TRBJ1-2,AWKNRQAGSYT
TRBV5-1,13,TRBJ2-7,ASSLTDREGTEQY
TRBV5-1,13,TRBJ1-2,ASSSRREVHYGYT
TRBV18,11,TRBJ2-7,ASSPLGEYEQY
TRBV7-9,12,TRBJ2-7,ASSSRQGDYEQY
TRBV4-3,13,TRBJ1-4,ASSQVLGGGEKLF
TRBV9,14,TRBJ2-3,ASSMNLHPVADTQY
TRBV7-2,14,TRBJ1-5,ASSLADAYSNQPQH
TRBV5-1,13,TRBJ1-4,ASSWGGQEGEKLF
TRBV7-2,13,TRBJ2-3,ASTQRGGNTDTQY
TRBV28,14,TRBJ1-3,ASTPPGTASGNTIY
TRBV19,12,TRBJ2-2,ASRTTGVTGELF
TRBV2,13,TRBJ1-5,ASSKARGHNQPQH
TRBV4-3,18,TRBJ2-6,ASSQAFYRRGRSGANVLT
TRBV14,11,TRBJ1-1,ASTLGQATEAF
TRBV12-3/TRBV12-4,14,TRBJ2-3,ASSLEGLGSTDTQY